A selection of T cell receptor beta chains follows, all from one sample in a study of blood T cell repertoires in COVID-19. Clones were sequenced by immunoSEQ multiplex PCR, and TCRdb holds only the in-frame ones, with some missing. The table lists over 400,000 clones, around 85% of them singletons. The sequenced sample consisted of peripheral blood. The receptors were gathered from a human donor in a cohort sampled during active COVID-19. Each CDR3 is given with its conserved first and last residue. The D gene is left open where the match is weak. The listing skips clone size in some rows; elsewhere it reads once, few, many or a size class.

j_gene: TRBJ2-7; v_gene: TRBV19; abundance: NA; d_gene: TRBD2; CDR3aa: CASSVRTSGRYEQYF; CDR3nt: TGTGCCAGTAGTGTACGGACTAGCGGGAGATACGAGCAGTACTTC
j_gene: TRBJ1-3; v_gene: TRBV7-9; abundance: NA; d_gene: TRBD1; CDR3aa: CASSRQGPNTIYF; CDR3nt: TGTGCCAGCAGCCGACAGGGTCCAAACACCATATATTTT
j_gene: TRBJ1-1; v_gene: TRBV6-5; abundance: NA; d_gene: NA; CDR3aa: CATYWGDTEAFF; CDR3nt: TGTGCTACGTACTGGGGGGACACTGAAGCTTTCTTT
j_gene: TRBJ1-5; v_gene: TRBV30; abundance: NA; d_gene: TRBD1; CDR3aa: CAWSVGQGRSNQPQHF; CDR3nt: TGTGCCTGGAGTGTAGGACAGGGGAGAAGCAATCAGCCCCAGCATTTT
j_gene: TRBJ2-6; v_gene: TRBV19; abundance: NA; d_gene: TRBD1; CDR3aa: CASSRQGAPGANVLTF; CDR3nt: TGTGCCAGTAGTCGACAGGGAGCCCCTGGGGCCAACGTCCTGACTTTC
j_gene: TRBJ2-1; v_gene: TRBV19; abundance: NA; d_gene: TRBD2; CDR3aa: CASSSLAGVEYNEQFF; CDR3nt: TGTGCCAGTAGTTCACTAGCGGGAGTTGAGTACAATGAGCAGTTCTTC
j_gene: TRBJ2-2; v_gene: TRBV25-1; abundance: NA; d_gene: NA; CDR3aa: CASSELVGAPGELFF; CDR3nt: TGTGCCAGCAGTGAATTAGTGGGGGCCCCGGGGGAGCTGTTTTTT
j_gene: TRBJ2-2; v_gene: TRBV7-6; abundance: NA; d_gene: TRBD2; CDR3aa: CASGRGSGDTGELFF; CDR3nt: TGTGCCAGCGGACGGGGTAGCGGGGACACCGGGGAGCTGTTTTTT
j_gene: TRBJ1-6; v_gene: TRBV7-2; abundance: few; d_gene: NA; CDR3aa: CASSLVSGIPNSPLHF; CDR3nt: TGTGCCAGCAGCTTAGTGTCAGGGATTCCTAATTCACCCCTCCACTTT
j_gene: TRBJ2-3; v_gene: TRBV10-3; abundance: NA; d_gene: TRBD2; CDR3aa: CAISGTSGREMGTDTQYF; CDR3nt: TGTGCCATCAGCGGGACTAGCGGGAGGGAGATGGGAACAGATACGCAGTATTTT
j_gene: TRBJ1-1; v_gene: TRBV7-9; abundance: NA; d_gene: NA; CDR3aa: CATGGSRQDGGNTEAFF; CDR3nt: TGTGCCACTGGGGGGAGCAGGCAGGATGGAGGGAACACTGAAGCTTTCTTT
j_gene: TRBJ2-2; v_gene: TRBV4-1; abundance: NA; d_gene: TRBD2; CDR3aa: CASSQDQNSGVNTGELFF; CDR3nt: TGCGCCAGCAGCCAAGATCAGAATAGCGGGGTGAACACCGGGGAGCTGTTTTTT
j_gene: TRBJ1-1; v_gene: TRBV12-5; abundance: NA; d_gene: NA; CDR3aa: CASGLGQGFTEAFF; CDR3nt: TGTGCTAGTGGTTTGGGGCAGGGGTTCACTGAAGCTTTCTTT
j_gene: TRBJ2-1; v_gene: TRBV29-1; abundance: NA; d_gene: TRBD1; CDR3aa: CSVLQGAGNEQFF; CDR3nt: TGCAGCGTTTTACAGGGGGCGGGCAATGAGCAGTTCTTC
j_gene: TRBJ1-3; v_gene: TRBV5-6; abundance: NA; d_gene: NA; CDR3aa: CASSLWERPIYF; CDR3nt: TGTGCCAGCAGCTTGTGGGAGAGACCCATATATTTT
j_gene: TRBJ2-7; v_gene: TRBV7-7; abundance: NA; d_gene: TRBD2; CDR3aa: CASSFLYDGRGLYEQYF; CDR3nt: TGTGCTAGCAGCTTTTTGTACGACGGGAGGGGGTTGTACGAGCAGTACTTC
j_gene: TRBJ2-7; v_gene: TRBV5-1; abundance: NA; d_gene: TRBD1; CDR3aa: CASSVGGQGYEQYF; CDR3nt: TGCGCCAGCAGCGTAGGGGGACAGGGGTACGAGCAGTACTTC
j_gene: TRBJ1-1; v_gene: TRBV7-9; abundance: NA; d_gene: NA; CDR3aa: CASRDMNTEAFF; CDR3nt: TGTGCCAGCCGGGACATGAACACTGAAGCTTTCTTT
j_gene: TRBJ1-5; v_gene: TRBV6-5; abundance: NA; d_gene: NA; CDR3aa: CASSLIDNQPQHF; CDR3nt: TGTGCCAGCAGCCTTATAGACAATCAGCCCCAGCATTTT
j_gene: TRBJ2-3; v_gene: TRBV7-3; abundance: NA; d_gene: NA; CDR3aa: CASSFARNADTQYF; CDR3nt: TGTGCCAGCAGCTTCGCTAGAAATGCAGATACGCAGTATTTT
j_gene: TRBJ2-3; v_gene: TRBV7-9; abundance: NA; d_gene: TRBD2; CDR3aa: CASSPRLAGDFTTTDTQYF; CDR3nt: TGTGCCAGCAGCCCGCGACTAGCGGGGGACTTCACTACCACAGATACGCAGTATTTT
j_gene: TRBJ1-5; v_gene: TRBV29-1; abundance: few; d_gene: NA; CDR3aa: CSVAVGGNQPQHF; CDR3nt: TGCAGCGTTGCAGTGGGGGGTAATCAGCCCCAGCATTTT
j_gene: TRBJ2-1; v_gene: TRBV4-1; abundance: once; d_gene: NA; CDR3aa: CASSQDLRGGINEQFF; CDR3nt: TGCGCCAGCAGCCAAGATCTCCGCGGAGGCATCAATGAGCAGTTCTTC
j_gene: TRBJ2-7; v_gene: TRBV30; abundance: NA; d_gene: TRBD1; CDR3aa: CAWSEDRGYEQYF; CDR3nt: TGTGCCTGGAGTGAAGACAGGGGCTACGAGCAGTACTTC
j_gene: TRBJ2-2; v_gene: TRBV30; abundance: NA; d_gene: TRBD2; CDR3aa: CAWSVGGLASGELFF; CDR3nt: TGTGCCTGGAGTGTAGGGGGACTAGCGTCCGGGGAGCTGTTTTTT
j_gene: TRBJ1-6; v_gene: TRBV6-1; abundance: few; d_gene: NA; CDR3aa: CASSDMYYGESSLHF; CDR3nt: TGTGCCAGCAGTGATATGTATTACGGGGAATCATCCCTCCACTTT
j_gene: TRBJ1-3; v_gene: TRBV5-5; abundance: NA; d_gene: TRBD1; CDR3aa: CASSPATDRVVHIYF; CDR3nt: TGTGCCAGCAGCCCGGCCACAGACAGGGTAGTTCACATATATTTT
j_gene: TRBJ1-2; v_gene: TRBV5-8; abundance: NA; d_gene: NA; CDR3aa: CASSFTGMAYGYTF; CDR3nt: TGTGCCAGCAGCTTTACAGGGATGGCCTATGGCTACACCTTC
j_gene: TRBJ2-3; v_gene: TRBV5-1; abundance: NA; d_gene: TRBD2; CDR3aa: CASTRTSHYNTDTQYF; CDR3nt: TGCGCCAGCACCAGGACTAGCCACTACAACACAGATACGCAGTATTTT
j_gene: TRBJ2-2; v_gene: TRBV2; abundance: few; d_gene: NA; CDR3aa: CASSSGFSGELFF; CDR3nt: TGTGCCAGCAGTTCAGGGTTCTCCGGGGAGCTGTTTTTT
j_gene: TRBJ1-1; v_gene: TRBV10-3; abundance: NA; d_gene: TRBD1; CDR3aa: CAISGGQGYTEAFF; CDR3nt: TGTGCCATCAGTGGGGGACAGGGGTACACTGAAGCTTTCTTT